The next 3 T cell receptor beta chains were all read from a single sample in a study of shared clonotypes between healthy human individuals (dated by TCRdb to the early 2020s). CD8 naive samples were CD45RO-negative cells positively selected for CCR7, giving a CD45RA+CCR7+ population that excluded TemRA cells. The protocol used for the library was the immunoSEQ multiplex PCR assay. In its TCRdb copy, this immuneACCESS table keeps in-frame sequences only and misses some clones. Where compared with another copy, unresolved V genes explain less than half of these, and the others have no known cause. Present in this sample are around 560,000 clones, about 95% of which were seen just once. Of the sample, over 0.095% falls within the top ten clones. The sample was naive CD8+ T cells sorted from blood. Sample cell subset or site, as interpreted from the label and publication: CD45RA+CCR7+. These receptors all stem from a young woman in good health.

V usage is TRBV27 and J usage is TRBJ2-1, with D possibly TRBD1 on 5 matching bases. This CDR3 has 15 residues. CDR1 is MNHEY and CDR2 is SMNVEV in the germline V gene (reference sequence). The V end was cut by 2 bases, the J end by 8 bases, with 16 bases between. CDR3 residues: CASSLLQERKDEQFF. The CDR3 region has the DNA TGTGCCAGCAGTTTACTACAGGAACGTAAGGATGAGCAGTTCTTC.

The gene calls are TRBV6-5 and TRBJ2-7; TRBD2 might be the D (5 bases). V was pared by 4 bases and J by 7 bases, with 14 bases between. Germline CDR1 is MNHEY and CDR2 is SVGAGI. The CDR3 length is 13 residues. In DNA, the CDR3 is TGTGCCAGCAGTTCACCCGGGGTCGGGGAGCAGTACTTC. Encoded protein: CASSSPGVGEQYF.

The chain links TRBV2 to TRBJ2-7; D is possibly TRBD2 (5 bases). The CDR3 is 14 residues long. The V gene lost 2 bases and the J gene lost 2 bases, with 10 bases spanning the gap. Germline values: CDR1 SNHLY, CDR2 FYNNEI. The chain's CDR3 is CASSEPQRTYEQYF. The CDR3 DNA is TGTGCCAGCAGTGAACCCCAGCGGACCTACGAGCAGTACTTC.